The clone carrying this T cell receptor (beta chain) was detected only once. Time point reported: blood 2 weeks post-SBRT. Treatment given: 15 Gy SBRT to primary tumor, nephrectomy 4 weeks later. The sample originates from a study of radiation and T cells in renal cell carcinoma. Some clones are missing from TCRdb's copy, which holds only in-frame ones; the method was immunoSEQ multiplex PCR. The repertoire has some 150,000 clones, 87% of them found once; the top ten carry about an eighth. Sample: blood, taken from a patient whose treatment included radiotherapy and nephrectomy. The TCR sequence derives from a woman in her forties or fifties with renal cell carcinoma.

CDR3 DNA sequence: TGTGCCAGCAAAATTGCAGAGACCCAGTACTTC. Translated: CASKIAETQYF. The chain has TRBV2 and TRBJ2-5, with D uncertain. Trimming removed 7 bases at V and 4 bases at J, with 7 bases between. This CDR3 spans 11 amino acids. Germline CDR1 SNHLY, CDR2 FYNNEI.